This T cell receptor (beta chain) was identified in a study of T cell responses to AZD1222 COVID-19 vaccine. General study findings and limits: Regions 160-218 and 743-854 held dominance among vaccine-associated CD4 TCRs, which spanned spike.

Data came from immunoSEQ multiplex PCR; TCRdb stores just in-frame clones and leaves some out. Among about 200,000 clones listed, more than 80% were seen once. Worth noting for this clone: The target antigen is unknown.

The sample here was peripheral blood, taken 28 days after the second dose of the MenACWY control vaccine. The sequence was obtained from an adult who received the MenACWY meningococcal vaccine as a control.

The CDR3 reads CASSFSSGRSAGELFF. The CDR3 bases are TGTGCCAGCAGCTTTTCCAGCGGGAGATCCGCCGGGGAGCTGTTTTTT. This chain links TRBV7-9 with TRBJ2-2; 8 positions match TRBD2. The CDR3 is 16 residues long. The trim removed 3 bases at V and 6 bases at J, leaving 9 bases unmatched. The germline CDR1 and CDR2 sequences are SEHNR and FQNEAQ (reference sequence).